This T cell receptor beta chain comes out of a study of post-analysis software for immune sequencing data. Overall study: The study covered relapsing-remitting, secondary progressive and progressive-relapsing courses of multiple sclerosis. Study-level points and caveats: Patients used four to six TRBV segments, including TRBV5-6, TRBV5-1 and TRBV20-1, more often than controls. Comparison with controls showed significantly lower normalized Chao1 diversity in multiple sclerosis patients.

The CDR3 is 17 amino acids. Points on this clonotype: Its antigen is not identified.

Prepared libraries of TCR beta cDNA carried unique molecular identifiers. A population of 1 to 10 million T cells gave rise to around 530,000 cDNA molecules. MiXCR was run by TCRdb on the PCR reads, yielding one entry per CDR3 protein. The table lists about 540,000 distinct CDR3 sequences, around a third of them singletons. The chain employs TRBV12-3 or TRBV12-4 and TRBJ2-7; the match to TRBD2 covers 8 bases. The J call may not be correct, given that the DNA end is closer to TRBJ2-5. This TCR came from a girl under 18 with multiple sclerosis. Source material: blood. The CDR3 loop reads CASSLARGLGDRGTQYF. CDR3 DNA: TGTGCCAGCAGTTTAGCGCGGGGACTAGGGGACCGGGGGACCCAGTACTTC.